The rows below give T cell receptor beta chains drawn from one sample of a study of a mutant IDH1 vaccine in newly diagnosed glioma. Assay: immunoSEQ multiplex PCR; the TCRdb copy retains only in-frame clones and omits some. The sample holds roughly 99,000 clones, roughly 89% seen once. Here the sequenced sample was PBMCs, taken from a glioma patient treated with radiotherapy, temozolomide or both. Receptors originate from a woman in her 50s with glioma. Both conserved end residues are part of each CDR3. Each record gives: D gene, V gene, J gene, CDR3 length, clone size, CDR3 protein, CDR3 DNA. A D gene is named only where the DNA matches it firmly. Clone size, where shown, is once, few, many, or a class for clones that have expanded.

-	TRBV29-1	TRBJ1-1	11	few	CSVLHNTEAFF	TGCAGCGTTTTACACAACACTGAAGCTTTCTTT
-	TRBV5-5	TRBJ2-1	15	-	CASSPTPGSYNEQFF	TGTGCCAGCAGCCCAACCCCGGGGTCCTACAATGAGCAGTTCTTC
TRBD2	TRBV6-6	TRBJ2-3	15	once	CASTPLSGRADTQYF	TGTGCCAGCACCCCCTTGAGCGGGAGGGCAGATACGCAGTATTTT
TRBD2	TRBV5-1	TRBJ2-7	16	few	CASSLEFRGRPYEQYF	TGCGCCAGCAGCTTGGAATTTCGCGGGAGACCCTACGAGCAGTACTTC
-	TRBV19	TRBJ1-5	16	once	CASSSPPGHTNQPQHF	TGTGCCAGTAGTTCCCCCCCGGGACACACAAATCAGCCCCAGCATTTT
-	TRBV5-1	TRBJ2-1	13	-	CASSLTGYNEQFF	TGCGCCAGCAGCTTGACCGGGTACAATGAGCAGTTCTTC
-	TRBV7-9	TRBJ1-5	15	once	CASSLQGKSNQPQHF	TGTGCCAGCAGCTTACAGGGGAAAAGCAATCAGCCCCAGCATTTT
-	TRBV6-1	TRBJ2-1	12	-	CASTSLAGAGFF	TGTGCCAGCACTTCGCTTGCGGGGGCCGGGTTCTTC
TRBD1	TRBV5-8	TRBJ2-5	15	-	CASSVGTGVQETQYF	TGTGCCAGCAGCGTCGGGACAGGGGTCCAAGAGACCCAGTACTTC
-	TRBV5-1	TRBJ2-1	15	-	CASSLGPLSTNEQFF	TGCGCCAGCAGCTTGGGACCGCTCTCTACCAATGAGCAGTTCTTC
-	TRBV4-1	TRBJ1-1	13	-	CASSLPFMTEAFF	TGCGCCAGCAGCCTACCCTTTATGACTGAAGCTTTCTTT
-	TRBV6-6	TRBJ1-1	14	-	CAGSPVGGIAEAFF	TGTGCCGGCAGCCCAGTGGGGGGAATAGCTGAAGCTTTCTTT
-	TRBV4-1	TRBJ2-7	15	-	CASSLTRDRSYEQYF	TGCGCCAGCAGCCTGACAAGAGATCGATCCTACGAGCAGTACTTC
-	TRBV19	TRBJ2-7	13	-	CASSIDVTYEQYF	TGTGCCAGTAGTATTGACGTAACCTACGAGCAGTACTTC
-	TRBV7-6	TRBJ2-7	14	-	CASSPQPGSYEQYF	TGTGCCAGCAGCCCCCAACCGGGCTCCTACGAGCAGTACTTC
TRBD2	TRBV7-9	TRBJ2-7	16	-	CASSFSTSGSSYEQYF	TGCGCCAGCAGCTTCTCGACTAGCGGGAGCTCCTACGAGCAGTACTTC
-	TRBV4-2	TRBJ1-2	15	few	CASSQDLQDNYGYTF	TGTGCCAGCAGCCAAGATCTCCAGGATAACTATGGCTACACCTTC
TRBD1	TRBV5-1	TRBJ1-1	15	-	CASTPVGGAETEAFF	TGCGCCAGCACCCCTGTAGGGGGCGCAGAGACTGAAGCTTTCTTT
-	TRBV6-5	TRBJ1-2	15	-	CASSRRDVRNYGYTF	TGTGCCAGCAGTAGACGGGACGTCCGTAACTATGGCTACACCTTC
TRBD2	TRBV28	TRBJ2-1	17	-	CASRPGTSGSSYNEQFF	TGTGCCAGCAGGCCCGGGACTAGCGGGAGCTCCTACAATGAGCAGTTCTTC
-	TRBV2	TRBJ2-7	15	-	CASSPRGRSYYEQYF	TGTGCCAGCAGCCCCCGAGGCAGAAGTTACTACGAGCAGTACTTC
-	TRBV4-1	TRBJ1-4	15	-	CASSAQAATNEKLFF	TGCGCCAGCAGCGCCCAGGCAGCAACTAATGAAAAACTGTTTTTT
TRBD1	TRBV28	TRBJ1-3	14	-	CASSYRDSGNTIYF	TGTGCCAGCAGTTATCGGGACAGCGGAAACACCATATATTTT
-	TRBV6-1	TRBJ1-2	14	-	CASNPDTRFDGYTF	TGTGCCAGCAACCCGGACACCAGGTTTGATGGCTACACCTTC
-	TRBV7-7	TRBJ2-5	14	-	CASSPGGAQETQYF	TGTGCTAGCAGCCCAGGAGGGGCCCAAGAGACCCAGTACTTC
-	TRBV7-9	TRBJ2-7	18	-	CASSLDRGIRAGRYEQYF	TGTGCCAGCAGCTTAGACAGGGGGATAAGAGCGGGACGCTACGAGCAGTACTTC
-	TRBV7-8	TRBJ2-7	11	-	CASSLNYEQYF	TGTGCCAGCAGCTTGAACTACGAGCAGTACTTC
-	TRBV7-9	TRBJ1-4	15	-	CAGSFSDPPGEKLFF	TGTGCCGGCAGCTTTTCCGACCCCCCGGGCGAAAAACTGTTTTTT
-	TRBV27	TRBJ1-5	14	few	CASSLSGQVQAQHF	TGTGCCAGCAGTTTATCCGGCCAGGTCCAGGCCCAGCATTTT
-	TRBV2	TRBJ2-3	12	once	CASGGMADTQYF	TGTGCCAGTGGAGGTATGGCAGATACGCAGTATTTT
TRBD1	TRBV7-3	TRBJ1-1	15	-	CASSSDSTGRSEAFF	TGTGCCAGCAGCTCCGACTCGACAGGGCGGTCTGAAGCTTTCTTT
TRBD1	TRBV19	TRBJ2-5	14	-	CASSSGTGEETQYF	TGTGCCAGTAGTTCAGGGACAGGGGAAGAGACCCAGTACTTC
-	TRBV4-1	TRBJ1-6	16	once	CASSLQGGVGNSPLHF	TGCGCCAGCAGCCTCCAAGGGGGGGTCGGGAATTCACCCCTCCACTTT
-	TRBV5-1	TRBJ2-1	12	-	CASSLEYNEQFF	TGCGCCAGCAGCTTGGAATACAATGAGCAGTTCTTC
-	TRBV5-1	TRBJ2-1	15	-	CASSLQGLGSDEQFF	TGCGCCAGCAGCTTGCAGGGTTTGGGTAGCGATGAGCAGTTCTTC
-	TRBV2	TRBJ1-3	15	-	CASSESSLSGNTIYF	TGTGCCAGCAGTGAGTCCAGCCTCTCTGGAAACACCATATATTTT
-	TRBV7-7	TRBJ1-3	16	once	CASSPTDESSGNTIYF	TGTGCTAGCAGCCCGACGGATGAGAGCTCTGGAAACACCATATATTTT
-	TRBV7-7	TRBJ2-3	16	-	CASSPSPAARADTQYF	TGTGCTAGCAGCCCATCGCCGGCGGCCCGGGCAGATACGCAGTATTTT
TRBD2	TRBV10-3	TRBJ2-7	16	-	CAIRGLAGGVSYEQYF	TGTGCCATCAGGGGACTAGCGGGAGGCGTCTCCTACGAGCAGTACTTC
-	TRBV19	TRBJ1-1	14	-	CASSPGTLLTEAFF	TGTGCCAGTAGCCCCGGGACGTTGCTGACTGAAGCTTTCTTT
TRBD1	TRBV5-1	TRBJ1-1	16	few	CASSLGQGAWNTEAFF	TGCGCCAGCAGCTTGGGACAGGGGGCGTGGAACACTGAAGCTTTCTTT
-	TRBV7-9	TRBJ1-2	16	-	CASSQIRGSGTYGYTF	TGTGCCAGCAGCCAAATCAGGGGTTCAGGCACGTATGGCTACACCTTC
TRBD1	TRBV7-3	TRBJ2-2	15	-	CASSLDRGRAGELFF	TGTGCCAGCAGCCTTGACAGGGGTAGGGCCGGGGAGCTGTTTTTT
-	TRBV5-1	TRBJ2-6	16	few	CASSLTGTSGANVLTF	TGCGCCAGCAGCTTGACAGGAACCTCTGGGGCCAACGTCCTGACTTTC
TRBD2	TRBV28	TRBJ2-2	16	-	CASSSTTSGPTGELFF	TGTGCCAGCAGTTCCACCACTAGCGGCCCCACCGGGGAGCTGTTTTTT
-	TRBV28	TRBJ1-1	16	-	CASSFSYLVLNTEAFF	TGTGCCAGCAGTTTTTCTTACTTGGTCCTGAACACTGAAGCTTTCTTT
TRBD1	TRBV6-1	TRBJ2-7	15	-	CASSEEATGAYEQYF	TGTGCCAGCAGTGAAGAAGCGACAGGGGCTTACGAGCAGTACTTC
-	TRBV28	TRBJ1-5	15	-	CASTPLQGGYQPQHF	TGTGCCAGCACCCCACTACAGGGCGGATATCAGCCCCAGCATTTT
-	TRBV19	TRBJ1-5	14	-	CASTGQPTYQPQHF	TGTGCCAGTACCGGACAGCCTACATATCAGCCCCAGCATTTT
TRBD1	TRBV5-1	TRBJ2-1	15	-	CASSSQGATYNEQFF	TGCGCCAGCAGCTCACAGGGGGCCACCTACAATGAGCAGTTCTTC
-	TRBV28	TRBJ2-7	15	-	CASFSPRGRTYEQYF	TGTGCCAGCTTTTCTCCCCGGGGTCGGACCTACGAGCAGTACTTC
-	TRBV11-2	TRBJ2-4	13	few	CASRDLMRNIQYF	TGTGCCAGCAGGGACCTAATGAGAAACATTCAGTACTTC
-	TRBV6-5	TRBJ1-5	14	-	CASPPGRGQQPQHF	TGTGCCAGCCCCCCAGGGAGGGGCCAACAGCCCCAGCATTTT